This T cell receptor beta chain emerged from a study of T cell changes during pregnancy in multiple sclerosis. Using immunoSEQ multiplex PCR, the repertoire was profiled, and TCRdb retains in-frame clones only, with some absent. The profile shows some 45,000 clones, approximately 95% of them singletons. With 4 bases clipped from V and 2 bases from J, the junction kept 10 bases outside the gene matches. The length of the CDR3 is 18 residues. Germline assignment: CDR1 KGHSH and CDR2 LQKENI. The TCR originated in a female donor with multiple sclerosis, enrolled in a pregnancy study. This sequence joins TRBV18 and TRBJ1-4, with 10 bases aligning to TRBD1. This material consisted of CD8+ T cells from peripheral blood mononuclear cells, taken in the first trimester of pregnancy. The CDR3 spells CASSRGQGRVKTNEKLFF. The DNA of the CDR3 is TGTGCCAGCTCACGGGGACAGGGGCGGGTAAAGACTAATGAAAAACTGTTTTTT.